These 3 T cell receptor beta chains were sequenced from one sample in a study of CD8 T cells in Susac syndrome. Reverse transcription used about 0.5 to 1 ug RNA and random hexamers. TCRdb re-derived calls from the immunoSEQ multiplex PCR reads in MiXCR, one entry per CDR3 protein. The table has almost 450,000 distinct CDR3 sequences, approximately 85% seen once. What was sequenced was CD8+ T cells from PBMCs. These receptors came from a human donor with multiple sclerosis.

The rearrangement links TRBV7-6 to TRBJ2-5; D is unresolved. This CDR3 is built from 14 residues. Germline V gene sequence: CDR1 SGHVS, CDR2 FNYEAQ. Trimming shortened V by 5 bases and J by 2 bases, and 12 bases separated the two germline ends. CDR3 sequence reads: CASSPSWMQETQYF. For the CDR3, the DNA is TGTGCCAGCAGCCCGTCCTGGATGCAAGAGACCCAGTACTTC.

This clonotype was seen only once. The chain carries TRBV13 and TRBJ2-1; tentative D call: TRBD2 (5 bases). The ends were cut back, 3 bases at V and 4 bases at J, with 13 bases in the middle. The CDR3 sequence is 15 residues long. Germline V gene data show CDR1 as PRHDT and CDR2 as FYEKMQ (reference sequence). The CDR3 coding sequence is TGTGCCAGCAGCTTGGCGGGTATACTATACAATGAGCAGTTCTTC. This codes for CASSLAGILYNEQFF.

The V gene is TRBV27, the J gene TRBJ2-7; D uncertain. V shed 4 bases and J shed 3 bases, with 10 bases lying between them. The V gene's germline CDR1 is MNHEY and CDR2 SMNVEV (reference sequence). The CDR3 covers 13 residues. This chain's CDR3 is CASSSYCCYEQYF. CDR3 nucleotides: TGTGCCAGCAGTTCCTACTGTTGCTACGAGCAGTACTTC.